This is a list of T cell receptor beta chains from one sample in a study of early T cells in non-severe SARS-CoV-2 infection. Using its own MiXCR run on the 5' RACE reads, TCRdb lists one record per CDR3 protein. The data hold about 68,000 distinct CDR3 sequences, with 10% to 15% observed a single time. The sample taken for sequencing was whole blood. The receptor source for this set is an adult who was a healthcare worker with PCR-confirmed SARS-CoV-2 infection or an uninfected control (not recorded which). Both conserved end residues are trimmed from each CDR3.

V gene	J gene	CDR3 protein
TRBV2	TRBJ2-3	ARTLPGSRTDTQY
TRBV7-2	TRBJ2-3	ASSLGGTSYTDTQY
TRBV7-6	TRBJ2-3	ASSLGALGGTDTQY
TRBV5-1	TRBJ2-5	ASSLRPGAYETQY
TRBV12-3/TRBV12-4	TRBJ2-1	ASRDIALGHEQF
TRBV20-1	TRBJ1-2	SAVLQGGGGYGYT
TRBV6-5	TRBJ1-4	ASRPAGAIEKLF
TRBV29-1	TRBJ1-1	SVEVHRGGNTEAF
TRBV11-2	TRBJ2-2	ASSSPREPTGELF
TRBV6-5	TRBJ2-7	ASSYLLRGREQY
TRBV30	TRBJ1-1	ASFRGGLNTEAF
TRBV6-6	TRBJ1-2	ASSSQGAWYGYT
TRBV28	TRBJ2-5	ASSSQGDGTQY
TRBV30	TRBJ2-7	AWNEGTYEQY
TRBV6-6	TRBJ2-5	ASSYSIPGQGETQY
TRBV6-2/TRBV6-3	TRBJ2-7	ASSQSSYEQY
TRBV29-1	TRBJ2-7	SVDQGEPYEQY
TRBV29-1	TRBJ2-5	SVLRGMQTQY
TRBV29-1	TRBJ2-5	SVDRDGRETQY
TRBV6-5	TRBJ1-2	ASSENRYGYT
TRBV9	TRBJ2-2	ASGTGELF
TRBV12-5	TRBJ2-7	ASGLGSRLYEQY
TRBV18	TRBJ2-7	ASSPSGTGGEQY
TRBV12-5	TRBJ2-7	ASGLIQGAGYEQY
TRBV18	TRBJ1-2	ASSPRLGRANYGYT
TRBV12-3/TRBV12-4	TRBJ2-3	ASSLEGLAGARDTQY
TRBV5-6	TRBJ1-2	ASSSGWSRGYT
TRBV27	TRBJ1-1	ASSGRLGNTEAF
TRBV29-1	TRBJ2-3	SVEVVDTQY
TRBV4-3	TRBJ2-6	ASSQFIRDTISGANVLT
TRBV12-3/TRBV12-4	TRBJ1-2	ASSLEGFYGYT
TRBV25-1	TRBJ2-1	ASTLQGSSYNEQF
TRBV7-9	TRBJ1-2	ASSSATNYGYT
TRBV7-6	TRBJ2-4	ASSLGQGDIQY
TRBV5-6	TRBJ2-5	ASSLALGGQETQY
TRBV11-2	TRBJ1-2	ASSRLVGTNYGYT
TRBV12-3/TRBV12-4	TRBJ2-3	ASSQGWAGTDTQY
TRBV19	TRBJ2-7	ASSTGGRRMYEQY
TRBV20-1	TRBJ1-2	SVYRRSGTGSGYT
TRBV12-3/TRBV12-4	TRBJ2-7	ASSLGRTGTYEQY
TRBV5-1	TRBJ2-2	ASSPTPGLTGELF
TRBV12-3/TRBV12-4	TRBJ1-2	ASSSGVGYGYT
TRBV18	TRBJ2-7	ASSITTSGGATEQY
TRBV3-1	TRBJ2-5	ASSHLGQQETQY
TRBV9	TRBJ2-3	ASSVASAGGYTQY